This TCR beta chain emerged from a study of CD8 T cells in Susac syndrome. Findings and caveats of the study: The study's TCR sequencing and HLA analysis drew on a certain number of individuals. That number was acknowledged as relatively small.

Trimming pared 1 base from V and 14 bases from J, leaving 15 bases between. CDR3 length equals 13 residues. Germline assignment: CDR1 DFQATT and CDR2 SNEGSKA (reference sequence). RNA totalling roughly 0.5 to 1 ug underwent reverse transcription with random hexamers. A multiplex approach, immunoSEQ multiplex PCR, amplified TCR beta CDR3 across 54 Vbeta and 13 Jbeta. In TCRdb, the immunoSEQ multiplex PCR reads were re-called with MiXCR into one record per CDR3 protein. This sample has about 150,000 distinct CDR3 sequences, with just over 90% found just once. Details on this clonotype: Its target is not known.

Through negative isolation, CD4+ and CD8+ T cells were obtained, while TEMRA cells were enriched using FACS. The sequence was collected from a human donor in good health. J is TRBJ1-6 and V is TRBV20-1; D remains unclear. Material for sequencing was CD4+ T cells from PBMCs. The CDR3 protein is CSARASRAWALHF. CDR3 DNA: TGCAGTGCTAGAGCGTCAAGGGCCTGGGCCCTCCACTTT.